Below, one T cell receptor beta chain is given with its context. As for treatment: 15 to 20 received Ad26.COV2.S at low or high dose, single or two shots; 5 received placebo; per-sample allocation not given. Sampling took place 63 days after the first vaccine or placebo injection. The entry originates in a study of Ad26.COV2.S vaccination and SARS-CoV-2 variants. TCRdb keeps only in-frame clones here, not all; method: immunoSEQ multiplex PCR. Of some 480,000 clones detected, roughly nine tenths appear once; the ten largest clones hold 9.5% to 15%. This receptor was identified in a person between 18 and 65 years old who received the Ad26.COV2.S COVID-19 vaccine or a placebo. Sequencing used peripheral blood, obtained in a trial of Ad26.COV2.S vaccine versus placebo.

CDR3 amino acids: CAYYTGANVLTF. The DNA for the CDR3 is TGTGCCTATTACACTGGGGCCAACGTCCTGACTTTC. The chain links TRBV30 to TRBJ2-6, with D unclear. CDR1 GTSNPN and CDR2 SVGIG come from the germline V gene (reference sequence). V was clipped by 7 bases and J by 2 bases, with 6 bases between them. The CDR3 loop spans 12 amino acids.